This T cell receptor beta chain was recovered during a study of T cell changes during pregnancy in multiple sclerosis. This CDR3 region has 15 residues. CDR1 MNHEY and CDR2 SMNVEV come from the germline V gene (reference sequence). V lost 4 bases to trimming and J lost 1 base, with 11 bases between them. Sequencing was performed with immunoSEQ multiplex PCR; in TCRdb, only in-frame clones are kept and a portion is missing. Of about 79,000 clones listed, just over 90% are singletons. This chain links TRBV27 with TRBJ1-5; no firm D call. Sequences were derived from CD4+ T cells from peripheral blood mononuclear cells, sampled in the second trimester of pregnancy. The TCR originated in a female donor with multiple sclerosis, enrolled in a pregnancy study. The CDR3 sequence is CASSSTGLSNQPQHF. The DNA of the CDR3 is TGTGCCAGCAGTTCCACGGGTTTGAGCAATCAGCCCCAGCATTTT.